Presented here are 18 T cell receptor beta chains from one specimen sequenced in a study of cytomegalovirus exposure and HLA in healthy donors. 13 Jbeta primers and 60 Vbeta primers were used for the PCR. Sequenced by immunoSEQ multiplex PCR; TCRdb stores in-frame clones only, minus some. The sample includes about 160,000 clones, approximately 75% of them seen just once. Material: PBMCs. The receptors here all came from a young man in good health and CMV-seropositive.

V gene TRBV28 combines with J gene TRBJ1-2; D not resolved. Germline V gene lookup returns CDR1 MDHEN and CDR2 SYDVKM. Trimming took off 3 bases at V and 5 bases at J, with 16 bases between the two ends. This CDR3 is 15 amino acids long. The CDR3, as DNA: TGTGCCAGCAGTTTTCAAGGTGGTCGAGCGTATGGCTACACCTTC. Translating it yields CASSFQGGRAYGYTF.

This clone was detected once. The V gene is TRBV29-1, the J gene TRBJ1-2, with D hard to call. This CDR3 spans 14 amino acids. Trimming took 8 bases from V and 5 from J, leaving 21 bases between them. Germline CDR1 and CDR2: SQVTM and ANQGSEA. The CDR3 DNA reads as TGCAGCCCCCCGGGTCCTACCTGGAGGTATGGCTACACCTTC. Translated, it gives CSPPGPTWRYGYTF.

About this clone itself: Within the sample, other DNA sequences also encode this same CDR3. V usage is TRBV28 and J usage is TRBJ1-2; D is perhaps TRBD1 (6 bases). The CDR3 covers 13 residues. Between the trimmed V and J ends, which lost 4 bases and 4 bases, there was a span of 10 bases. Germline V gene data show CDR1 as MDHEN and CDR2 as SYDVKM. This CDR3 is CASSSGQIYGYTF. The CDR3 bases are TGTGCCAGCAGTTCTGGACAGATCTATGGCTACACCTTC.

The chain links TRBV2 to TRBJ1-2, with no clear D. The CDR3 totals 15 residues. Trimming cost V 5 bases and J 4 bases, with 17 bases left between them. Germline CDR1 is SNHLY and CDR2 is FYNNEI. CDR3 in DNA: TGTGCCAGCAGTCCCGAGGTGGAATCTCTCTATGGCTACACCTTC. This translates into CASSPEVESLYGYTF.

The genes are TRBV7-9 and TRBJ2-1; D is perhaps TRBD2 (6 bases). Trimming left V 5 bases short and J 0 bases short, with 14 bases between. Germline V gives CDR1 SEHNR, CDR2 FQNEAQ (reference sequence). CDR3 length: 16 amino acids. The CDR3, as DNA: TGTGCCAGCAGCGTAAGTGGGGGGAGCTCCTACAATGAGCAGTTCTTC. Its translation: CASSVSGGSSYNEQFF. The variable domain in full, completed from reference TRBV7-9 and TRBJ2-1, reads DTGVSQNPRHKITKRGQNVTFRCDPISEHNRLYWYRQTLGQGPEFLTYFQNEAQLEKSRLLSDRFSAERPKGSFSTLEIQRTEQGDSAMYLCASSVSGGSSYNEQFFGPGTRLTVL.

The J gene is TRBJ2-1, the V gene TRBV9; D is possibly TRBD1 (5 bases). The germline V gene has CDR1 SGDLS and CDR2 YYNGEE. Trimming took 0 bases from V and 5 from J, leaving 18 bases between them. This CDR3 region has 17 residues. CDR3 sequence reads: CASSVGLDTGLNNEQFF. In DNA, the CDR3 is TGTGCCAGCAGCGTAGGCCTGGACACAGGCCTGAACAATGAGCAGTTCTTC.

The V and J genes are TRBV9 and TRBJ1-1; no definite D call. This CDR3 is 19 amino acids long. CDR1 SGDLS and CDR2 YYNGEE come from the germline V gene. V dropped 0 bases and J dropped 4 bases, with 25 bases sitting between them. The CDR3 spells CASSVAPSRQTELGTEAFF. In DNA, the CDR3 is TGTGCCAGCAGCGTAGCTCCCTCGCGTCAGACGGAGTTGGGCACTGAAGCTTTCTTT. The full variable domain, in which reference TRBV9 and TRBJ1-1 provide the parts outside the CDR3, is DSGVTQTPKHLITATGQRVTLRCSPRSGDLSVYWYQQSLDQGLQFLIQYYNGEERAKGNILERFSAQQFPDLHSELNLSSLELGDSALYFCASSVAPSRQTELGTEAFFGQGTRLTVV.

This clone was seen a handful of times. The rearrangement joins TRBV6-1 to TRBJ1-1; D is possibly TRBD1 (6 bases). The CDR3 is 13 residues long. Trimming shortened V by 3 bases and J by 3 bases, and 8 bases separated the two germline ends. Per the germline V gene, CDR1 is MNHNS and CDR2 is SASEGT. The CDR3 loop reads CASSEGAHTEAFF. The CDR3 DNA follows: TGTGCCAGCAGTGAGGGGGCGCACACTGAAGCTTTCTTT.

The table lists this clone with a few counts. CDR3 bases: TGCGCCAGCAGCCAAGTCGATCTGGGCATGGCCAACTATGGCTACACCTTC. Encoded protein: CASSQVDLGMANYGYTF. The J gene is TRBJ1-2, the V gene TRBV4-1, with no clear D. Looked up from germline, CDR1 is MGHRA and CDR2 is YSYEKL. Trimming shortened V by 1 base and J by 2 bases, and 17 bases separated the two germline ends. The CDR3 is 17 amino acids.

The chain uses TRBV5-4 and TRBJ2-5, with TRBD1 identical over 9 bases. The CDR3 is made up of 14 amino acids. J gave up 4 bases and V 4 bases, and 5 bases lay outside the gene matches. From germline, CDR1 is SGHNT and CDR2 YYREEE (reference sequence). CDR3 residues: CASSIGTGPETQYF. Here the CDR3 DNA reads TGTGCCAGCAGCATAGGGACAGGGCCAGAGACCCAGTACTTC.

The rearrangement joins TRBV5-5 to TRBJ2-2; 9 nucleotides line up with TRBD1. Per the germline V gene, CDR1 is SGHKS and CDR2 is YYEKEE (reference sequence). Germline trimming cut 4 bases from V and 8 bases from J; bases unmatched to any gene: 6. This CDR3 contains 14 residues. The CDR3 DNA is TGTGCCAGCAGCACGGACAGGGGAGGAGGGGAGCTGTTTTTT. It yields the protein CASSTDRGGGELFF.

The J gene is TRBJ1-1, the V gene TRBV28; the D gene is possibly TRBD1 (6 bases). V was pared by 4 bases and J by 11 bases, with 17 bases between. The CDR3 sequence is 13 residues long. CDR1 is MDHEN and CDR2 is SYDVKM in the germline V gene. The CDR3 sequence is CASSSGQINGAFF. The CDR3 DNA follows: TGTGCCAGCAGTTCAGGACAGATCAACGGGGCTTTCTTT.

The chain has TRBV5-1 and TRBJ1-5; 11 positions agree with TRBD1. Trimming removed 2 bases from V and 0 bases from J; junction bases left unmatched: 16. The CDR3 is 21 amino acids. CDR1 and CDR2 (germline): SGHRS, YFSETQ. The CDR3 DNA reads TGCGCCAGCAGCTTTCCATCTAAGGACAGGGGGCCCCATTATAGCAATCAGCCCCAGCATTTT. It yields the protein CASSFPSKDRGPHYSNQPQHF.

The V call is TRBV6-5, the J call TRBJ1-3; the D gene is possibly TRBD1 (6 bases). Germline lookup yields CDR1 MNHEY and CDR2 SVGAGI. The CDR3 runs 15 residues. V dropped 7 bases and J dropped 4 bases, with 17 bases sitting between them. The CDR3 DNA reads as TGTGCCAGCACTACAACAGGGTATGAAGGAAACACCATATATTTT. This sequence encodes CASTTTGYEGNTIYF.

The rearrangement links TRBV6-1 to TRBJ2-5; D unresolved. Germline V CDR1 and CDR2: MNHNS, SASEGT. Trimming took off 0 bases at V and 1 base at J, with 6 bases between the two ends. This CDR3 region has 14 residues. The CDR3 DNA reads as TGTGCCAGCAGTGAAGCGACATTCCAAGAGACCCAGTACTTC. Translating it yields CASSEATFQETQYF.

V and J are TRBV19 and TRBJ2-3, with TRBD1 matching over 12 bases. With V trimmed by 5 bases and J by 5 bases, 11 bases remained unmatched. The CDR3 runs 17 residues. Per germline, CDR1 LNHDA and CDR2 SQIVND (reference sequence). The CDR3 sequence: CASSLRWDRGRIDTQYF. The CDR3 DNA follows: TGTGCCAGTAGTTTAAGGTGGGACAGGGGGCGTATAGATACGCAGTATTTT. Using reference TRBV19 and TRBJ2-3 for the parts outside the CDR3, the full variable domain is DGGITQSPKYLFRKEGQNVTLSCEQNLNHDAMYWYRQDPGQGLRLIYYSQIVNDFQKGDIAEGYSVSREKKESFPLTVTSAQKNPTAFYLCASSLRWDRGRIDTQYFGPGTRLTVL.

V gene TRBV6-1 combines with J gene TRBJ2-7, with D unresolved. Germline lookup yields CDR1 MNHNS and CDR2 SASEGT. V gave up 5 bases and J gave up 3 bases, with 11 bases separating them. This CDR3 is built from 13 residues. The CDR3 loop is CASSYDILYEQYF. The CDR3 DNA follows: TGTGCCAGCAGTTATGACATACTCTACGAGCAGTACTTC.

The chain is built from TRBV5-1 and TRBJ2-3; no firm D call. Trimming cost V 3 bases and J 2 bases, with 7 bases left between them. The CDR3 runs to 13 residues. CDR1 and CDR2 (germline): SGHRS, YFSETQ. The CDR3 nucleotides are TGCGCCAGCAGCTCCCAAGCCACAGATACGCAGTATTTT. The encoded protein is CASSSQATDTQYF.